These 11 T cell receptor beta chains share one sample of origin, sequenced in a study of cytomegalovirus exposure and HLA in healthy donors (dated by TCRdb to 2017 to 2019). Receptor libraries were prepared by the immunoSEQ multiplex PCR assay. The multiplex PCR relied on a mix of 60 forward primers for TCR Vbeta segments and 13 reverse primers for TCR Jbeta segments. TCRdb's version of the immuneACCESS table is confined to in-frame rearrangements and falls short of the full clone set. An unresolved V gene accounts for under half of the shortfall where checked; the remainder is of unknown origin. A total of 80,000 to 100,000 clones appear in this sample, 75% to 85% of them only once. The ten most abundant clones make up roughly 3.5% of the sample. Sequencing was carried out using PBMCs. All receptors derive from a male donor in good health and CMV-seropositive.

This chain uses TRBV29-1 with TRBJ1-2; tentative D call: TRBD1 (5 bases). Trimming removed 0 bases at V and 8 bases at J, with 19 bases between. In germline, CDR1 is SQVTM, CDR2 ANQGSEA. The CDR3 contains 15 residues. The CDR3 loop is CSVEDGGSPQGGYTF. The CDR3 bases are TGCAGCGTTGAAGATGGCGGCAGCCCTCAGGGCGGCTACACCTTC.

The chain is built from TRBV2 and TRBJ2-5; the D gene is possibly TRBD1 (6 bases). Germline CDR1 is SNHLY and CDR2 is FYNNEI. The CDR3 is 16 amino acids. V lost 11 bases, J lost 5 bases, and 27 bases lay in between. CDR3 coding DNA: TGTGCCGGGGGCAGGGGCGATTCTTGGGGGCAGGAGACCCAGTACTTC. This encodes CAGGRGDSWGQETQYF.

The chain couples TRBV5-4 to TRBJ1-1; no reliable D call. The germline gives CDR1 SGHNT, CDR2 YYREEE (reference sequence). Trimming took off 3 bases at V and 0 bases at J, with 9 bases between the two ends. The CDR3 loop spans 14 amino acids. The CDR3 coding sequence is TGTGCCAGCAGCTCTCCAACTTTGAACACTGAAGCTTTCTTT. Residues: CASSSPTLNTEAFF.

This chain uses TRBV30 with TRBJ1-1, with 9 bases matching TRBD1. V was clipped by 1 base and J by 1 base; unmatched bases: 1. The CDR3 has 14 residues. The V gene's germline CDR1 is GTSNPN and CDR2 SVGIG (reference sequence). For the CDR3, the DNA is TGTGCCTGGAGTGCGACAGGGGGGAACACTGAAGCTTTCTTT. Protein: CAWSATGGNTEAFF. Full variable domain (outside the CDR3, taken from reference TRBV30 and TRBJ1-1): SQTIHQWPATLVQPVGSPLSLECTVEGTSNPNLYWYRQAAGRGLQLLFYSVGIGQISSEVPQNLSASRPQDRQFILSSKKLLLSDSGFYLCAWSATGGNTEAFFGQGTRLTVV.

The V gene is TRBV6-6, the J gene TRBJ1-5; a weak D match, TRBD1 (6 bases). V was pared by 10 bases and J by 2 bases, with 15 bases between. CDR1 is MNHNY and CDR2 is SVGAGI in the germline V gene (reference sequence). This CDR3 contains 14 residues. The CDR3 region has the DNA TGTGCCACTTCGGGGGGGGCAGGCAATCAGCCCCAGCATTTT. This codes for CATSGGAGNQPQHF.

V gene TRBV30 combines with J gene TRBJ1-4; D call uncertain. Germline assignment: CDR1 GTSNPN and CDR2 SVGIG (reference sequence). Trimming pared 2 bases from V and 3 bases from J, leaving 13 bases between. This CDR3 is 15 amino acids long. DNA of the CDR3: TGTGCCTGGAGTACACCACAGCTTTCTAATGAAAAACTGTTTTTT. Translation: CAWSTPQLSNEKLFF.

DNA for the CDR3: TGTGCCTGGAGTACAGGGTACTACGAGCAGTACTTC. Translated: CAWSTGYYEQYF. This rearrangement joins TRBV30 to TRBJ2-5; maybe TRBD1 (6 bases). The J call may not be correct, given that the DNA end is closer to TRBJ2-7. There are 12 residues in the CDR3. Germline CDR1 reads GTSNPN; CDR2 reads SVGIG (reference sequence).

This clone was detected a few times. CDR3 in amino acids: CASTTGANQPQHF. In DNA form, the CDR3 reads TGTGCCAGCACCACAGGGGCAAATCAGCCCCAGCATTTT. The chain combines TRBV18 with TRBJ1-5; TRBD1 matches 7 bases. This CDR3 comprises 13 residues. Germline CDR1 reads KGHSH; CDR2 reads LQKENI. Trimming cost V 8 bases and J 4 bases; bases outside gene matches: 5. The full variable domain, in which reference TRBV18 and TRBJ1-5 provide the parts outside the CDR3, is NAGVMQNPRHLVRRRGQEARLRCSPMKGHSHVYWYRQLPEEGLKFMVYLQKENIIDESGMPKERFSAEFPKEGPSILRIQQVVRGDSAAYFCASTTGANQPQHFGDGTRLSIL.

The chain joins TRBV5-1 to TRBJ2-7, with D unclear. V lost 4 bases to trimming and J lost 2 bases, with 13 bases between them. The CDR3 totals 14 residues. CDR1 is SGHRS and CDR2 is YFSETQ in the germline V gene. This chain's CDR3 is CASSVRSPAYEQYF. CDR3 DNA sequence: TGCGCCAGCAGCGTTCGCTCCCCAGCCTACGAGCAGTACTTC.

V gene TRBV6-1 combines with J gene TRBJ1-1; D not resolved. This CDR3 has 13 residues. V shed 8 bases and J shed 0 bases, with 10 bases lying between them. Germline-derived CDR1 and CDR2 are MNHNS and SASEGT. CDR3: CASEGMVNTEAFF. The CDR3 DNA sequence: TGTGCCAGCGAGGGAATGGTGAACACTGAAGCTTTCTTT.

V and J are TRBV7-6 and TRBJ1-1; D is possibly TRBD1 (5 bases). The CDR3 is 13 residues long. CDR1 is SGHVS and CDR2 is FNYEAQ in the germline V gene. The ends were cut back, 5 bases at V and 2 bases at J, with 9 bases in the middle. The CDR3, as DNA: TGTGCCAGCAGCCGAGACAGTAACACTGAAGCTTTCTTT. This sequence encodes CASSRDSNTEAFF.